The 2 T cell receptor beta chains below were found in one sample sequenced in a study of blood T cell repertoires in COVID-19. Some clones are missing from TCRdb's copy, which holds only in-frame ones; the method was immunoSEQ multiplex PCR. The table has around 200,000 clones, more than 75% seen once. The material sequenced was peripheral blood. These receptors were taken from a man younger than 35 with active or convalescent COVID-19.

This rearrangement joins TRBV14 to TRBJ1-5; no clear D. Germline V gene data show CDR1 as SGHDN and CDR2 as FVKESK. The CDR3 is 13 amino acids. V was clipped by 1 base and J by 4 bases, with 5 bases between them. Here the CDR3 DNA reads TGTGCCAGCAGCCAAGGCGCGAATCAGCCCCAGCATTTT. Its protein product is CASSQGANQPQHF.

The rearrangement links TRBV6-6 to TRBJ1-2, with D possibly TRBD1 on 6 matching bases. V lost 6 bases to trimming and J lost 13 bases, with 15 bases between them. The germline V gene has CDR1 MNHNY and CDR2 SVGAGI (reference sequence). There are 11 residues in the CDR3. The chain's CDR3 is CASSRQAGATF. In nucleotides, the CDR3 is TGTGCCAGCAGCCGCCAGGCAGGGGCCACCTTC.